A selection of T cell receptor beta chains follows, all from one sample in a study of blood T cell repertoires in COVID-19. Method: immunoSEQ multiplex PCR; TCRdb's copy keeps in-frame clones and lacks some. The sample holds 85,000 to 100,000 clones, 65% to 85% seen once. The sequencing sample was made of peripheral blood. Receptor source: a woman aged 60-70 years with acute or convalescent COVID-19. Each CDR3 is given with its conserved first and last residue. D genes are given only for firm matches. Not every row has a clone size; where given, it reads once, few, many or a size class.

J: TRBJ2-3; V: TRBV5-4; D: TRBD2; size: .; CDR3: CASSRPTSGSTDTQYF; DNA: TGTGCCAGCAGCCGACCCACTAGCGGTAGCACAGATACGCAGTATTTT
J: TRBJ1-4; V: TRBV4-2; D: TRBD1; size: .; CDR3: CASSQDLIRTGPVLLFF; DNA: TGTGCCAGCAGCCAAGATCTAATCAGGACAGGGCCCGTTCTCCTGTTTTTT
J: TRBJ2-6; V: TRBV5-1; D: TRBD1; size: .; CDR3: CASSPRQGSGANVLTF; DNA: TGCGCCAGCAGCCCCAGACAGGGTTCTGGGGCCAACGTCCTGACTTTC
J: TRBJ1-1; V: TRBV4-1; D: .; size: .; CDR3: CASSHDPGTEAFF; DNA: TGCGCCAGCAGCCATGACCCGGGCACTGAAGCTTTCTTT
J: TRBJ2-2; V: TRBV10-2; D: TRBD2; size: .; CDR3: CASSRRLAGEEDGELFF; DNA: TGCGCCAGCAGTCGCCGACTAGCGGGGGAGGAAGACGGGGAGCTGTTTTTT
J: TRBJ1-2; V: TRBV4-1; D: TRBD1; size: .; CDR3: CASSPRDSYGYTF; DNA: TGCGCCAGCAGCCCCCGGGACAGCTATGGCTACACCTTC
J: TRBJ2-3; V: TRBV19; D: TRBD2; size: .; CDR3: CASSTSGGLTDTQYF; DNA: TGTGCCAGTAGTACTAGCGGGGGCCTCACAGATACGCAGTATTTT
J: TRBJ2-2; V: TRBV5-4; D: .; size: .; CDR3: CASSLEPGRNTGELFF; DNA: TGTGCCAGCAGCTTGGAACCAGGTCGGAACACCGGGGAGCTGTTTTTT
J: TRBJ1-3; V: TRBV14; D: .; size: .; CDR3: CASSQRQRSGNTIYF; DNA: TGTGCCAGCAGCCAACGACAGCGCTCTGGAAACACCATATATTTT
J: TRBJ1-2; V: TRBV28; D: TRBD1; size: .; CDR3: CASTLGQDYGYTF; DNA: TGTGCCAGCACCCTGGGACAGGATTATGGCTACACCTTC
J: TRBJ1-1; V: TRBV28; D: .; size: .; CDR3: CASSPTQGNTEAFF; DNA: TGTGCCAGCAGCCCGACTCAGGGTAACACTGAAGCTTTCTTT
J: TRBJ1-1; V: TRBV28; D: .; size: .; CDR3: CASRRDTEAFF; DNA: TGTGCCAGCAGGAGGGACACTGAAGCTTTCTTT
J: TRBJ1-1; V: TRBV5-6; D: .; size: .; CDR3: CASSLFRFGGTEAFF; DNA: TGTGCCAGCAGCTTGTTTAGGTTCGGGGGGACTGAAGCTTTCTTT
J: TRBJ2-3; V: TRBV5-1; D: TRBD2; size: .; CDR3: CARSWTSGGAGGGTQYF; DNA: TGCGCCCGCAGCTGGACTAGCGGGGGGGCCGGGGGAGGTACGCAGTATTTT
J: TRBJ1-1; V: TRBV18; D: .; size: .; CDR3: CASSRDLNTEAFF; DNA: TGTGCCAGCTCCCGGGACTTGAACACTGAAGCTTTCTTT
J: TRBJ1-4; V: TRBV3-1/TRBV3-2; D: .; size: .; CDR3: CASSQARGGEKLFF; DNA: TGTGCCAGCAGCCAAGCTAGGGGCGGTGAAAAACTGTTTTTT
J: TRBJ1-2; V: TRBV6-2/TRBV6-3; D: .; size: .; CDR3: CASSRHAHDPPF; DNA: TGTGCCAGCAGCCGACACGCCCATGATCCCCCCTTC
J: TRBJ1-5; V: TRBV7-6; D: .; size: .; CDR3: CASSLGSRQPQHF; DNA: TGTGCCAGCAGCTTAGGTTCTCGGCAGCCCCAGCATTTT
J: TRBJ1-1; V: TRBV18; D: .; size: .; CDR3: CASSPAIVHEAFF; DNA: TGTGCCAGCTCACCAGCGATTGTTCATGAAGCTTTCTTT
J: TRBJ1-2; V: TRBV7-2; D: TRBD1; size: .; CDR3: CASSPVTGVGYTF; DNA: TGTGCCAGCAGCCCCGTTACAGGGGTCGGCTACACCTTC
J: TRBJ2-1; V: TRBV7-2; D: .; size: .; CDR3: CASSLAGGPDEQFF; DNA: TGTGCCAGCAGCTTAGCGGGGGGGCCGGATGAGCAGTTCTTC
J: TRBJ2-1; V: TRBV11-2; D: .; size: .; CDR3: CASSPSIWGADEQFF; DNA: TGTGCCAGCAGCCCCAGTATATGGGGCGCGGATGAGCAGTTCTTC
J: TRBJ2-7; V: TRBV7-2; D: TRBD2; size: .; CDR3: CASSLASSGTSYEQYF; DNA: TGTGCCAGCAGCTTAGCGTCTAGCGGGACCTCCTACGAGCAGTACTTC
J: TRBJ1-6; V: TRBV27; D: TRBD1; size: .; CDR3: CASRTPGQNNSPLHF; DNA: TGTGCCAGCAGGACCCCGGGACAGAATAATTCACCCCTCCACTTT
J: TRBJ1-2; V: TRBV4-1; D: .; size: .; CDR3: CASSYRGQANYGYTF; DNA: TGCGCCAGCAGCTACCGGGGTCAAGCTAACTATGGCTACACCTTC
J: TRBJ1-2; V: TRBV5-1; D: TRBD1; size: .; CDR3: CASSLGQGVGGYTF; DNA: TGCGCCAGCAGCTTGGGACAGGGCGTGGGTGGCTACACCTTC
J: TRBJ2-4; V: TRBV29-1; D: TRBD1; size: .; CDR3: CSVSPGQGLAKNIQYF; DNA: TGCAGCGTCTCTCCGGGACAGGGACTAGCCAAAAACATTCAGTACTTC
J: TRBJ1-6; V: TRBV7-2; D: TRBD1; size: .; CDR3: CASSQQGNSPLHF; DNA: TGTGCCAGCAGCCAACAGGGGAATTCACCCCTCCACTTT
J: TRBJ1-2; V: TRBV29-1; D: TRBD1; size: .; CDR3: CSVEKTGAYYGYTF; DNA: TGCAGCGTTGAGAAAACAGGGGCCTACTATGGCTACACCTTC
J: TRBJ1-1; V: TRBV4-3; D: .; size: .; CDR3: CASSQRQDLEAFF; DNA: TGCGCCAGCAGCCAGCGACAGGACCTTGAAGCTTTCTTT
J: TRBJ1-4; V: TRBV28; D: .; size: .; CDR3: CVVRGLEKLFF; DNA: TGTGTCGTAAGGGGTCTTGAAAAACTGTTTTTT
J: TRBJ2-5; V: TRBV28; D: TRBD2; size: once; CDR3: CASSPSSGGGRETQYF; DNA: TGTGCCAGCAGTCCCTCGAGCGGGGGGGGGAGAGAGACCCAGTACTTC
J: TRBJ1-6; V: TRBV2; D: .; size: .; CDR3: CASNPQGDSPLHF; DNA: TGTGCCAGCAATCCTCAGGGTGATTCACCCCTCCACTTT
J: TRBJ1-2; V: TRBV7-2; D: TRBD1; size: .; CDR3: CASSITGTGGGYTF; DNA: TGTGCCAGCAGCATAACCGGGACAGGGGGTGGCTACACCTTC
J: TRBJ1-2; V: TRBV28; D: .; size: .; CDR3: CASSQGRNYGYTF; DNA: TGTGCCAGCAGTCAGGGGCGCAACTATGGCTACACCTTC
J: TRBJ2-7; V: TRBV7-9; D: TRBD1; size: few; CDR3: CASSSDRGNDEQYF; DNA: TGTGCCAGCAGCTCCGACAGGGGAAACGACGAGCAGTACTTC
J: TRBJ1-5; V: TRBV5-1; D: .; size: once; CDR3: CASSFAPGEQPQHF; DNA: TGCGCCAGCAGCTTCGCGCCAGGGGAACAGCCCCAGCATTTT
J: TRBJ2-1; V: TRBV2; D: TRBD2; size: .; CDR3: CASSEALAGGADEQFF; DNA: TGTGCCAGCAGTGAAGCGCTTGCCGGGGGGGCCGATGAGCAGTTCTTC
J: TRBJ2-3; V: TRBV2; D: TRBD2; size: .; CDR3: CATASGVTDTQYF; DNA: TGTGCCACCGCAAGCGGGGTGACAGATACGCAGTATTTT
J: TRBJ1-2; V: TRBV28; D: TRBD1; size: .; CDR3: CASSFRGPYGYTF; DNA: TGTGCCAGCAGTTTCAGGGGGCCCTATGGCTACACCTTC
J: TRBJ1-1; V: TRBV2; D: .; size: .; CDR3: CASSTRGAGTEAFF; DNA: TGTGCCAGCAGCACCAGGGGAGCCGGCACTGAAGCTTTCTTT
J: TRBJ1-6; V: TRBV9; D: TRBD1; size: .; CDR3: CASSATQGGMNSPLHF; DNA: TGTGCCAGCAGCGCCACCCAGGGGGGAATGAATTCACCCCTCCACTTT
J: TRBJ1-5; V: TRBV30; D: .; size: .; CDR3: CAWSFGQVRNQPQHF; DNA: TGTGCCTGGAGTTTTGGGCAGGTTCGCAATCAGCCCCAGCATTTT
J: TRBJ1-2; V: TRBV6-1; D: .; size: .; CDR3: CASSERRDRNYGYTF; DNA: TGTGCCAGCAGTGAACGGAGGGACCGTAACTATGGCTACACCTTC